This is a list of T cell receptor beta chains from one sample in a study of T cell repertoires in cytomegalovirus infection. TCRdb called the reads again in MiXCR, with one record for every CDR3 protein. The table includes hundreds of thousands of distinct CDR3 sequences, 9.6% detected once. The specimen was PBMCs. These receptors originate from a human donor in good health (CMV status not recorded). Some clones in this sample may be carry-over from other donors' samples. CDR3s include the opening cysteine and the closing phenylalanine or tryptophan. A D gene is named only where the DNA matches it firmly. For some rows the clone size is stated as once, few or many, or as a class when expanded; others skip it.

V	J	D	size	CDR3	DNA
TRBV7-2	TRBJ1-5	TRBD1	many	CASSLTGENQPQHF	TGTGCCAGCAGCTTGACAGGGGAGAATCAGCCCCAGCATTTT
TRBV9	TRBJ2-3	TRBD2	many	CASRPGLAALEDTQYF	TGTGCCAGCAGGCCAGGACTAGCGGCTTTGGAAGATACGCAGTATTTT
TRBV29-1	TRBJ1-1	-	-	CSVDGLNTEAFF	TGCAGCGTTGATGGCTTGAACACTGAAGCTTTCTTT
TRBV4-1	TRBJ2-3	TRBD1	many	CASSQRTGAGTDTQYF	TGCGCCAGCAGCCAAAGGACAGGGGCTGGCACAGATACGCAGTATTTT
TRBV5-1	TRBJ1-2	-	many	CASSLDLAGYTF	TGCGCCAGCAGCTTGGACTTGGCGGGCTACACCTTC
TRBV18	TRBJ2-2	-	many	CASPDSSRTTGELFF	TGTGCCAGCCCCGACAGCAGTAGAACCACCGGGGAGCTGTTTTTT
TRBV5-4	TRBJ2-1	TRBD2	many	CASSLVAGGPAYNEQFF	TGTGCCAGCAGCTTGGTGGCGGGGGGGCCCGCCTACAATGAGCAGTTCTTC
TRBV28	TRBJ2-5	TRBD1	many	CASSQLGQEPETQYF	TGTGCCAGCAGTCAGTTGGGACAGGAGCCAGAGACCCAGTACTTC
TRBV29-1	TRBJ1-5	TRBD1	few	CSVGTGVQPQHF	TGCAGCGTTGGGACAGGGGTTCAGCCCCAGCATTTT
TRBV25-1	TRBJ2-5	TRBD1	-	CASSRGQGLGETQYF	TGTGCCAGCAGCCGTGGACAGGGGCTAGGGGAGACCCAGTACTTC
TRBV14	TRBJ1-1	-	many	CASKDTEAFF	TGTGCCAGCAAGGACACTGAAGCTTTCTTT
TRBV5-4	TRBJ1-3	-	few	CASSLGGRRNTIYF	TGTGCCAGCAGCTTGGGAGGCAGAAGAAACACCATATATTTT
TRBV7-6	TRBJ1-1	-	many	CASSSGRVTEAFF	TGTGCCAGCAGCTCCGGGCGGGTTACTGAAGCTTTCTTT
TRBV7-2	TRBJ1-4	TRBD1	many	CASSRDSVFEKLFF	TGTGCCAGCAGCCGGGACAGCGTGTTTGAAAAACTGTTTTTT